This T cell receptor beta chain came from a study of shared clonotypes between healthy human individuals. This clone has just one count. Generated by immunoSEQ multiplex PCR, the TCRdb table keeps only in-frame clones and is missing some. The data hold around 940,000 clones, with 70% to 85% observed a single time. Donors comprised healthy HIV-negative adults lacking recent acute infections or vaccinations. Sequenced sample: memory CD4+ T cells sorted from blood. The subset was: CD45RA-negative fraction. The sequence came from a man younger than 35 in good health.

The CDR3: CASSFRSGSIVNEQFF. CDR3 sequence (DNA): TGTGCCAGCAGTTTTCGTAGCGGGAGTATAGTGAATGAGCAGTTCTTC. This sequence joins TRBV27 and TRBJ2-1, with 9 bases aligning to TRBD2. The V gene end was trimmed by 3 bases and the J gene end by 7 bases; junction bases not matched to a gene: 10. The germline V gene encodes CDR1 MNHEY and CDR2 SMNVEV (reference sequence). CDR3 length equals 16 residues.